The rows below give T cell receptor beta chains drawn from one sample of a study of CD8 T cells in ankylosing spondylitis. A single record per CDR3 protein comes from TCRdb applying MiXCR to the 5' RACE reads. The repertoire holds 350,000 or so distinct CDR3 sequences, with 8% as singletons. Sequencing was carried out using blood, either unsorted or a sorted T cell fraction (not recorded which). The origin of the receptors is a male donor with ankylosing spondylitis. The CDR3 runs from the conserved cysteine through the conserved F or W. A D gene is named only where the DNA matches it firmly. Not every row has a clone size; where given, it reads once, few, many or a size class.

TRBV12-3/TRBV12-4	-	TRBJ2-7	-	TGTGCCAGCAGTTTCCAGGGGAGGGACGAGCAGTACTTC	CASSFQGRDEQYF
TRBV5-5	-	TRBJ1-5	many	TGTGCCAGCAGCCTGGGACGGAGCAATCAGCCCCAGCATTTT	CASSLGRSNQPQHF
TRBV15	-	TRBJ2-2	few	TGTGCCACCAGCAGCCCCCTCGGGGAGCTGTTTTTT	CATSSPLGELFF
TRBV29-1	-	TRBJ2-4	-	TGCAGTACCGCTTTTGGGCGGGGAAACATTCAGTACTTC	CSTAFGRGNIQYF
TRBV9	TRBD2	TRBJ2-3	few	TGTGCCAGCAGCGTAGGGGTGGGTACTAGCGGAACTAGCACAGATACGCAGTATTTT	CASSVGVGTSGTSTDTQYF
TRBV7-9	-	TRBJ1-6	few	TGTGCCAGCAGCAGCCGGGGGCCGTCCAATTCACCCCTCCACTTT	CASSSRGPSNSPLHF
TRBV12-3/TRBV12-4	-	TRBJ1-1	few	TGTGCCAGCAGTGCCCTCGGGGGTAACACTGAAGCTTTCTTT	CASSALGGNTEAFF
TRBV6-2/TRBV6-3	-	TRBJ2-7	-	TGTGCCAGCAGTTGGGGACGGACCTTCGGGCAGTACTTC	CASSWGRTFGQYF
TRBV5-1	-	TRBJ2-7	-	TGCGCCAGCAGCTTCGAGCGGAGCTACGAGCAGTACTTC	CASSFERSYEQYF
TRBV12-3/TRBV12-4	-	TRBJ1-5	few	TGTGCCAGCAGTTTTAGGAGGGGGAGCAATCAGCCCCAGCATTTT	CASSFRRGSNQPQHF
TRBV29-1	TRBD2	TRBJ2-7	many	TGCAGCGTAAGGACTAGCGGGTCGACCTACGAGCAGTACTTC	CSVRTSGSTYEQYF
TRBV6-1	-	TRBJ1-1	few	TGTGCCAGCAGGAGGGGGGACCCTGAAGCTTTCTTT	CASRRGDPEAFF
TRBV25-1	-	TRBJ1-4	few	TGTGCCAGCAGCGACCAGGTTGTGAGTGAAAAACTGTTTTTT	CASSDQVVSEKLFF
TRBV5-6	-	TRBJ1-4	few	TGTGCCAGCAGCTTGGGTATCGGGGGCCCGGGTGAAAAACTGTTTTTT	CASSLGIGGPGEKLFF
TRBV7-8	-	TRBJ2-7	-	TGTGCCAGCAGCTTAGCGGGTGGGGTTCGGGCCTACGAGCAGTACTTC	CASSLAGGVRAYEQYF
TRBV7-2	-	TRBJ2-2	-	TGTGCCAGCAGCTTAGCCGGGACCTCCACCGGGGAGCTGTTTTTT	CASSLAGTSTGELFF
TRBV7-3	-	TRBJ2-2	few	TGTGCCAGCAGCCGTGGGGGCGCAGTTAATACCGGGGAGCTGTTTTTT	CASSRGGAVNTGELFF
TRBV4-3	-	TRBJ2-3	-	TGCGCCAGCAGCCAAGTAGGGTCCGGCACAGATACGCAGTATTTT	CASSQVGSGTDTQYF
TRBV7-2	TRBD2	TRBJ2-1	few	TGTGCCAGCAGCCCCCCAGGTAGCGGGAGTTTTGAGTTCTTC	CASSPPGSGSFEFF
TRBV11-2	-	TRBJ2-7	few	TGTGCCAGCAGCTTAGTAACAGGGATCTACGAGCAGTACTTC	CASSLVTGIYEQYF
TRBV12-3/TRBV12-4	-	TRBJ2-1	-	TGTGCCAGCAGTTTCGTGTCGGGATCGGGCCATGAGCAGTTCTTC	CASSFVSGSGHEQFF
TRBV4-1	-	TRBJ2-5	few	TGCGCCAGCAGCCAAGAGTCAAGTGGGCCGGGACCAAAGGGGGAGACCCAGTACTTC	CASSQESSGPGPKGETQYF
TRBV6-5	-	TRBJ2-5	few	TGTGCCAGCAGTTACTCCAGGGCGCAAGAGACCCAGTACTTC	CASSYSRAQETQYF
TRBV27	-	TRBJ1-1	many	TGTGCCAGCAGTTTAGGAGGGGTGAACACTGAAGCTTTCTTT	CASSLGGVNTEAFF
TRBV9	-	TRBJ2-5	few	TGTGCCAGCAGCGCCTCAACAGGGCTCCTCGAGACCCAGTACTTC	CASSASTGLLETQYF
TRBV7-2	-	TRBJ1-6	-	TGTGCCAGCAGCTTCAGGGATCGAACCCTCCACTTT	CASSFRDRTLHF
TRBV19	TRBD1	TRBJ1-5	-	TGTGCCAGTAGTGCCCGGGACAGCACTAGCAATCAGCCCCAGCATTTT	CASSARDSTSNQPQHF
TRBV9	-	TRBJ2-1	few	TGTGCCAGCAGCGGTGTCATGAGCAGTCGAAATGAGCAGTTCTTC	CASSGVMSSRNEQFF
TRBV20-1	-	TRBJ2-7	-	TGCAGTGCTAGTTCGGCAGGAACCTACGAGCAGTACTTC	CSASSAGTYEQYF
TRBV7-9	TRBD2	TRBJ2-1	many	TGTGCCAGCAGCTCGAGAACTAGCGGGCAATACAATGAGCAGTTCTTC	CASSSRTSGQYNEQFF
TRBV6-6	-	TRBJ2-1	-	TGTGCCAGCACCATAGTCCCTAAAGAGCAGTTCTTC	CASTIVPKEQFF
TRBV10-3	TRBD2	TRBJ2-5	few	TGTGCCATCAGCGGGGATGGGGCTAGCGGGAGTCGGTCAGAGACCCAGTACTTC	CAISGDGASGSRSETQYF
TRBV24-1	TRBD2	TRBJ2-1	few	TGTGCCACCAGTGATACTAGCGGGAGTGGCTACAATGAGCAGTTCTTC	CATSDTSGSGYNEQFF
TRBV4-1	-	TRBJ1-1	many	TGCGCCAGCAGCCCCACCGACACCCCAAACGCTGAAGCTTTCTTT	CASSPTDTPNAEAFF
TRBV27	-	TRBJ2-1	few	TGTGCCAGCAGTGTCATCGCCTTAGGTAATGAGCAGTTCTTC	CASSVIALGNEQFF
TRBV18	-	TRBJ2-7	many	TGTGCCAGCTCACCAGGGACGGGGCGCGAGCAGTACTTC	CASSPGTGREQYF
TRBV5-6	-	TRBJ2-2	-	TGTGCCAGCAGCTTAGGGGGGCCAATCGCAAACACCGGGGAGCTGTTTTTT	CASSLGGPIANTGELFF
TRBV5-1	-	TRBJ2-2	-	TGCGCCAGCAGCCCTACGGGGGCAGGGGAGAACACCGGGGAGCTGTTTTTT	CASSPTGAGENTGELFF
TRBV29-1	-	TRBJ2-5	few	TGCAGCACTATCGGGGACCCCAATAACCAAGAGACCCAGTACTTC	CSTIGDPNNQETQYF
TRBV5-6	TRBD1	TRBJ2-3	-	TGTGCCAGCAGCTTGCTGCCAGGGGGCCTTCGTAGCACAGATACGCAGTATTTT	CASSLLPGGLRSTDTQYF
TRBV27	TRBD1	TRBJ1-5	few	TGTGCCAGCAGTTTAAGGGCAGGGGGCTCCCTTTTGGGCAATCAGCCCCAGCATTTT	CASSLRAGGSLLGNQPQHF
TRBV3-1	-	TRBJ2-1	many	TGTGCCAGCAGCCAAGAAGGAGCGGCAGGCGACGACAATGAGCAGTTCTTC	CASSQEGAAGDDNEQFF
TRBV12-3/TRBV12-4	TRBD2	TRBJ2-3	few	TGTGCCAGCAGAAGACTAGCGGGAGCCCCAGATACGCAGTATTTT	CASRRLAGAPDTQYF
TRBV9	-	TRBJ2-6	few	TGTGCCAGCAGCGTAGCTCAAACTTGGAACGTCCTGACTTTC	CASSVAQTWNVLTF
TRBV5-1	TRBD1	TRBJ2-5	many	TGCGCCAGCAGCTTTAAGACAGGGTTGGAGACCCAGTACTTC	CASSFKTGLETQYF
TRBV7-3	-	TRBJ2-2	few	TGTGCCAGCGGGACCCCGAACACCGGGGAGCTGTTTTTT	CASGTPNTGELFF
TRBV28	-	TRBJ2-3	few	TGTGCCTCGGAGGATCCTAGCACAGATACGCAGTATTTT	CASEDPSTDTQYF
TRBV15	TRBD2	TRBJ2-7	few	TGTGCCACCAGCAGAGTAGCGGGAGATTACGAGCAGTACTTC	CATSRVAGDYEQYF
TRBV24-1	-	TRBJ1-5	few	TGTGCCACCAGTGATAGCACGGCTAATCAGCCCCAGCATTTT	CATSDSTANQPQHF
TRBV20-1	-	TRBJ2-7	few	TGCAGTGGTCCAGACGGCTACGAGCAGTACTTC	CSGPDGYEQYF
TRBV7-2	-	TRBJ1-6	few	TGTGCCAGCAGCTTAATGCAGGAGAATTCACCCCTCCACTTT	CASSLMQENSPLHF
TRBV27	TRBD2	TRBJ2-7	-	TGTGCCAGCAGTCCCCTAGCGGGAAGTGCTGAGACCTACGAGCAGTACTTC	CASSPLAGSAETYEQYF